The rows below give T cell receptor beta chains drawn from one sample of a study of cytomegalovirus exposure and HLA in healthy donors. The data were produced by immunoSEQ multiplex PCR, yet TCRdb's version contains in-frame clones alone and is incomplete. Seen here are 200,000 to 300,000 clones, about 90% observed once, and the top ten hold 1% to 1.5%. Specimen: PBMCs. The source of these receptors is a woman aged 25-40 years in good health and CMV-seropositive. Both conserved end residues are part of each CDR3. The D gene is left open where the match is weak. Clone size is stated in some rows and not others, as once, few, many or a class when expanded.

abundance | j_gene | v_gene | d_gene | CDR3aa | CDR3nt
NA | TRBJ2-1 | TRBV6-5 | TRBD2 | CASSYSGLAWDNEQFF | TGTGCCAGCAGTTACTCGGGACTAGCGTGGGACAATGAGCAGTTCTTC
NA | TRBJ2-3 | TRBV5-1 | TRBD2 | CASSLSGRAGTDTQYF | TGCGCCAGCAGCCTTAGCGGGAGGGCTGGCACAGATACGCAGTATTTT
NA | TRBJ1-1 | TRBV19 | TRBD1 | CASTKSPGQGNTEAFF | TGTGCCAGTACCAAATCACCGGGACAGGGGAACACTGAAGCTTTCTTT
NA | TRBJ2-5 | TRBV27 | NA | CASSLKGDMEAYF | TGTGCCAGCAGTTTAAAAGGCGATATGGAGGCGTACTTC
NA | TRBJ2-3 | TRBV2 | TRBD2 | CASRASGVTDTQYF | TGTGCCAGCAGGGCTAGCGGGGTCACAGATACGCAGTATTTT
NA | TRBJ2-1 | TRBV27 | NA | CASRRTVESEQFF | TGTGCCAGCAGAAGGACAGTTGAATCTGAGCAGTTCTTC
NA | TRBJ1-4 | TRBV7-2 | NA | CASGGAGEEKLFF | TGTGCCAGCGGGGGGGCCGGGGAAGAAAAACTGTTTTTT
NA | TRBJ1-2 | TRBV25-1 | TRBD1 | CASSESQGVDYGYTF | TGTGCCAGCAGTGAATCCCAGGGGGTGGACTATGGCTACACCTTC
NA | TRBJ2-3 | TRBV25-1 | TRBD2 | CASLGLAEGLDTQYF | TGTGCCAGTTTGGGACTAGCGGAAGGGTTAGATACGCAGTATTTT
NA | TRBJ2-2 | TRBV6-1 | NA | CASSDLAAAADTGELFF | TGTGCCAGCAGTGACCTGGCGGCCGCCGCGGACACCGGGGAGCTGTTTTTT
NA | TRBJ1-1 | TRBV29-1 | NA | CSVEPGQTMNTEAFF | TGCAGCGTTGAACCCGGACAGACTATGAACACTGAAGCTTTCTTT
NA | TRBJ2-1 | TRBV16 | TRBD2 | CASSQSRGGPNNEQFF | TGTGCCAGCAGCCAATCGCGCGGGGGTCCTAACAATGAGCAGTTCTTC
NA | TRBJ1-1 | TRBV11-3 | NA | CASSLDRGNTEAFF | TGTGCCAGCAGCTTAGATAGGGGTAACACTGAAGCTTTCTTT
NA | TRBJ1-2 | TRBV6-6 | NA | CASSPGSANYGYTF | TGTGCCAGCAGTCCCGGGTCGGCCAACTATGGCTACACCTTC
few | TRBJ2-2 | TRBV30 | TRBD2 | CAWSRGRGSFRELFF | TGTGCCTGGAGTCGGGGGAGGGGTTCATTCCGGGAGCTGTTTTTT
NA | TRBJ2-5 | TRBV4-1 | NA | CASRPSVFRGGQETQYF | TGCGCCAGCCGGCCCAGCGTGTTTAGGGGGGGCCAAGAGACCCAGTACTTC
NA | TRBJ2-3 | TRBV5-1 | NA | CASSLGPRGGANTDTQYF | TGCGCCAGCAGCTTGGGCCCTAGGGGGGGAGCGAACACAGATACGCAGTATTTT
NA | TRBJ2-7 | TRBV4-2 | NA | CASSQDYSYEQYF | TGTGCCAGCAGCCAAGACTACTCCTACGAGCAGTACTTC
few | TRBJ1-2 | TRBV5-1 | TRBD1 | CASSLATGKSYGYTF | TGCGCCAGCAGCTTGGCGACAGGGAAAAGCTATGGCTACACCTTC
NA | TRBJ2-1 | TRBV27 | TRBD2 | CASQSLAGGLVEQFF | TGTGCCAGCCAATCACTAGCGGGAGGGCTCGTTGAGCAGTTCTTC
few | TRBJ1-5 | TRBV28 | NA | CASSLGGSNQPQHF | TGTGCCAGCAGTTTAGGCGGCAGCAATCAGCCCCAGCATTTT
NA | TRBJ1-2 | TRBV2 | NA | CASSVIGGGYTF | TGTGCCAGCAGTGTAATAGGCGGCGGCTACACCTTC
NA | TRBJ1-4 | TRBV6-1 | NA | CASQTGATNEKLFF | TGTGCCAGCCAGACAGGCGCAACTAATGAAAAACTGTTTTTT
NA | TRBJ2-5 | TRBV6-1 | NA | CASRSAGEVETQYF | TGTGCCAGCAGGAGCGCTGGAGAGGTGGAGACCCAGTACTTC
NA | TRBJ2-7 | TRBV6-1 | TRBD2 | CASRWTSGYEQYF | TGTGCCAGCAGATGGACTAGCGGCTACGAGCAGTACTTC
NA | TRBJ1-3 | TRBV7-9 | NA | CASSTMSGLSGNTIYF | TGTGCCAGCAGCACCATGTCGGGACTCTCTGGAAACACCATATATTTT
NA | TRBJ2-1 | TRBV5-1 | TRBD2 | CASSFGAGGDEQFF | TGCGCCAGCAGCTTCGGGGCGGGGGGGGATGAGCAGTTCTTC
NA | TRBJ1-5 | TRBV19 | TRBD1 | CASSSTGGLANNQPQHF | TGTGCCAGTAGTTCAACAGGGGGCCTTGCCAATAATCAGCCCCAGCATTTT
NA | TRBJ1-3 | TRBV5-1 | NA | CASSRDRSSGNTIYF | TGCGCCAGCAGTCGCGACAGGAGCTCTGGAAACACCATATATTTT
NA | TRBJ1-1 | TRBV7-9 | TRBD1 | CASSVDRDRGTEAFF | TGTGCCAGCAGCGTGGACCGGGACAGGGGTACTGAAGCTTTCTTT
NA | TRBJ2-4 | TRBV9 | NA | CASSVGGEGGNIQYF | TGTGCCAGCAGCGTAGGGGGGGAAGGTGGAAACATTCAGTACTTC
NA | TRBJ2-7 | TRBV11-2 | NA | CASAPRDIAYEQYF | TGTGCCAGCGCACCCCGGGACATAGCCTACGAGCAGTACTTC
few | TRBJ1-5 | TRBV28 | TRBD1 | CASSPGTAGNQPQHF | TGTGCCAGCAGCCCAGGGACAGCGGGCAATCAGCCCCAGCATTTT
once | TRBJ1-2 | TRBV19 | NA | CASSIESGAVGYTF | TGTGCCAGTAGTATTGAGTCGGGTGCCGTTGGCTACACCTTC
NA | TRBJ2-1 | TRBV27 | TRBD2 | CASSSGTSGFYNEQFF | TGTGCCAGCAGTTCAGGGACTAGCGGATTCTACAATGAGCAGTTCTTC
NA | TRBJ2-5 | TRBV19 | NA | CASSIEAVGASETQYF | TGTGCCAGTAGTATAGAAGCGGTTGGCGCATCGGAGACCCAGTACTTC
NA | TRBJ2-7 | TRBV27 | TRBD2 | CASRGLAGFFYEQYF | TGTGCCAGCAGGGGACTAGCGGGTTTTTTTTACGAGCAGTACTTC
NA | TRBJ1-4 | TRBV7-9 | NA | CASSSSGQGNLGKLFF | TGTGCCAGCAGCTCCTCGGGGCAGGGGAATTTGGGAAAACTGTTTTTT
NA | TRBJ2-5 | TRBV30 | NA | CAWSLDGSKVTQYF | TGTGCCTGGAGTTTGGACGGGAGTAAGGTGACCCAGTACTTC
NA | TRBJ2-2 | TRBV5-1 | TRBD1 | CASGQGDAGELFF | TGCGCCAGCGGACAGGGGGACGCCGGGGAGCTGTTTTTT
NA | TRBJ1-4 | TRBV28 | NA | CASSFLRGQEKLFF | TGTGCCAGCAGTTTCCTCAGGGGACAAGAAAAACTGTTTTTT
NA | TRBJ2-1 | TRBV15 | TRBD1 | CATSRGTGGRYNEQFF | TGTGCCACCAGCAGAGGCACAGGGGGCAGGTACAATGAGCAGTTCTTC
NA | TRBJ2-1 | TRBV27 | TRBD2 | CASSLRLAGAGNEQFF | TGTGCCAGCAGTTTGAGACTAGCGGGAGCGGGGAATGAGCAGTTCTTC
NA | TRBJ2-7 | TRBV6-5 | NA | CASSYQRGGDEQYF | TGTGCCAGCAGTTACCAGCGTGGAGGGGACGAGCAGTACTTC
once | TRBJ2-7 | TRBV20-1 | NA | CSPRWQYF | TGCAGCCCGAGGTGGCAGTACTTC
NA | TRBJ2-1 | TRBV1 | NA | CTSVTSGRMNEQFF | TGCACCAGCGTGACTAGCGGGAGAATGAATGAGCAGTTCTTC
NA | TRBJ1-1 | TRBV11-2 | NA | CASSLGQINTEAFF | TGTGCCAGCAGCTTAGGACAGATAAACACTGAAGCTTTCTTT
NA | TRBJ2-2 | TRBV11-3 | NA | CASSRLAAGELFF | TGTGCCAGCAGCCGATTGGCCGCCGGGGAGCTGTTTTTT
NA | TRBJ2-3 | TRBV27 | TRBD2 | CASSQFRGLAGGSSSTDTQYF | TGTGCCAGCAGCCAGTTTCGGGGACTAGCGGGAGGATCTTCTAGCACAGATACGCAGTATTTT
once | TRBJ1-1 | TRBV7-9 | NA | CASSPSRGPNTEAFF | TGTGCCAGCAGCCCCTCCAGGGGTCCGAACACTGAAGCTTTCTTT